These 19 T cell receptor beta chains came from one sample sequenced in a study of cytomegalovirus exposure and HLA in healthy donors. The primer mix had 60 Vbeta and 13 Jbeta primers. Using immunoSEQ multiplex PCR, the repertoire was profiled, and TCRdb retains in-frame clones only, with some absent. The sample consists of some 67,000 clones, approximately 71% of them appearing once. The sample was PBMCs. These receptors were taken from a man aged 60 to 69 in good health and CMV-seropositive.

V and J are TRBV4-1 and TRBJ2-1, with 7 bases fitting TRBD1. With V trimmed by 0 bases and J by 3 bases, 2 bases remained unmatched. Germline CDR1 MGHRA, CDR2 YSYEKL. There are 15 residues in the CDR3. The CDR3 reads CASSQEHRGYNEQFF. In DNA form, the CDR3 reads TGCGCCAGCAGCCAAGAGCACAGGGGCTACAATGAGCAGTTCTTC.

In its sample, this clone was seen a few times. V gene TRBV27 combines with J gene TRBJ1-2; TRBD1 matches 9 bases. The CDR3 length is 17 residues. J gave up 3 bases and V 4 bases, and 12 bases lay outside the gene matches. CDR1 and CDR2 from the germline V gene are MNHEY and SMNVEV (reference sequence). CDR3 residues: CASSSLQTGGTHYGYTF. The CDR3 DNA reads TGTGCCAGCAGTTCCCTCCAGACAGGGGGAACACACTATGGCTACACCTTC.

V gene TRBV7-9 combines with J gene TRBJ2-5, with D uncertain. The V and J ends lost 5 bases and 5 bases respectively, with 6 bases between them. This CDR3 is built from 11 residues. Germline V gene data show CDR1 as SEHNR and CDR2 as FQNEAQ (reference sequence). For the CDR3, the DNA is TGTGCCAGCAGCCATTTGGAGACCCAGTACTTC. It codes for CASSHLETQYF.

V and J are TRBV28 and TRBJ1-2, with D possibly being TRBD1 (6 bases). CDR3 length: 15 residues. Germline-derived CDR1 and CDR2 are MDHEN and SYDVKM. V was trimmed by 5 bases and J by 4 bases, leaving 17 bases between them. The CDR3 nucleotides are TGTGCCAGCAGTCTAGGACAGATAACCACCTATGGCTACACCTTC. It encodes CASSLGQITTYGYTF.

The genes are TRBV9 and TRBJ2-1; 7 nucleotides agree with TRBD1. Germline lookup yields CDR1 SGDLS and CDR2 YYNGEE. V shed 4 bases, J shed 3 bases, and the junction held 7 bases outside the gene matches. The CDR3 spans 15 residues. This CDR3 reads CASSITTGVYNEQFF. The CDR3, as DNA: TGTGCCAGCAGCATTACTACAGGGGTCTACAATGAGCAGTTCTTC.

This chain uses TRBV2 with TRBJ1-4; D is unclear. This CDR3 region has 14 residues. V lost 6 bases, J lost 7 bases, and 15 bases lay in between. Germline V gives CDR1 SNHLY, CDR2 FYNNEI. In DNA, the CDR3 is TGTGCCAGCAGGGTCCGAGGGAGGATTGAAAAACTGTTTTTT. This encodes CASRVRGRIEKLFF. The variable domain in full, with the rest retrieved from reference TRBV2 and TRBJ1-4, is EPEVTQTPSHQVTQMGQEVILRCVPISNHLYFYWYRQILGQKVEFLVSFYNNEISEKSEIFDDQFSVERPDGSNFTLKIRSTKLEDSAMYFCASRVRGRIEKLFFGSGTQLSVL.

This sequence joins TRBV5-1 and TRBJ1-5; the D is unclear. CDR1 is SGHRS and CDR2 is YFSETQ in the germline V gene. CDR3 length: 13 residues. The germline V and J ends were trimmed by 3 bases and 0 bases, with 4 bases remaining between them. The CDR3 bases are TGCGCCAGCAGCTCTTATAGCAATCAGCCCCAGCATTTT. Its protein is CASSSYSNQPQHF.

DNA of the CDR3: TGTGCCAGCACCTCCACGGTTAGCAATCAGCCCCAGCATTTT. Protein: CASTSTVSNQPQHF. The J gene is TRBJ1-5, the V gene TRBV7-8; the D is unclear. This CDR3 comprises 14 residues. Trimming removed 7 bases from V and 0 bases from J, with 10 bases in between. The germline V gene has CDR1 SGHVS and CDR2 FQNEAQ.

This chain uses TRBV5-1 with TRBJ2-1; TRBD1 matches at 9 bases. The ends lost 7 bases at V and 9 bases at J; junction bases unmatched: 11. Germline V CDR1 and CDR2: SGHRS, YFSETQ. This CDR3 has 14 residues. Written as DNA, the CDR3 is TGCGCCAGCGGCCGGACAGGGGCTTCGGGTGAGCAGTTCTTC. It specifies CASGRTGASGEQFF.

The chain has TRBV4-1 and TRBJ2-5; TRBD1 agrees at 10 bases. The J call may be wrong; the DNA end is better matched by TRBJ2-7. Germline CDR1 MGHRA, CDR2 YSYEKL. The CDR3 consists of 16 residues. The CDR3 spells CASSQDPGTGAYEQYF. CDR3 DNA: TGCGCCAGCAGCCAAGACCCCGGGACAGGGGCCTACGAGCAGTACTTC.

V is TRBV4-1 and J is TRBJ2-2; TRBD1 agrees at 8 bases. With V trimmed by 1 base and J by 2 bases, 9 bases remained unmatched. This CDR3 contains 18 residues. CDR1 and CDR2 (germline): MGHRA, YSYEKL. For the CDR3, the DNA is TGCGCCAGCAGCCAAGGGCCTACCGGGACAGGAAACACCGGGGAGCTGTTTTTT. Amino acid sequence: CASSQGPTGTGNTGELFF.

Here the CDR3 DNA reads TGTGCCATCAGTGAGTCGTCGGCGGGGCCTGAAGCTTTCTTT. Translation: CAISESSAGPEAFF. J is TRBJ1-1 and V is TRBV10-3; a possible D gene is TRBD1 (5 bases). Germline CDR1 ENHRY, CDR2 SYGVKD. The CDR3 extends over 14 amino acids. Trimming took 0 bases from V and 6 from J, leaving 11 bases between them.

The rearrangement joins TRBV7-6 to TRBJ1-2, with D possibly matching TRBD1 (6 bases). The V and J ends lost 1 base and 6 bases respectively, with 12 bases between them. There are 14 residues in the CDR3. In germline, CDR1 is SGHVS, CDR2 FNYEAQ. As DNA, the CDR3 is TGTGCCAGCAGCTTAGGGACAGAGGTAGATGGCTACACCTTC. Protein sequence: CASSLGTEVDGYTF.

This sequence joins TRBV5-8 and TRBJ2-6, with D unclear. V was pared by 0 bases and J by 0 bases, with 7 bases between. Germline V gene data show CDR1 as SGHTS and CDR2 as YDEGEE. The CDR3 covers 16 residues. The DNA for the CDR3 is TGTGCCAGCAGCTTGGGTTCCTACTCTGGGGCCAACGTCCTGACTTTC. It specifies CASSLGSYSGANVLTF.

This clone was detected only once. The chain recombines TRBV7-2 with TRBJ2-5; 7 bases match TRBD2. In germline, CDR1 is SGHTA, CDR2 FQGNSA. Unmatched junction bases numbered 5, after V lost 5 bases and J lost 5 bases. This CDR3 spans 13 amino acids. The CDR3 region is CASSPQGGETQYF. As DNA, the CDR3 is TGTGCCAGCAGCCCCCAGGGAGGGGAGACCCAGTACTTC.

The DNA of the CDR3 is TGTGCCAGCAGCCCCCCCAGGACTAGCGGGAGGGCCGGGGAGCTGTTTTTT. Protein sequence: CASSPPRTSGRAGELFF. This chain joins TRBV11-3 and TRBJ2-2, with TRBD2 matching over 15 bases. CDR1 and CDR2 (germline): SGHNT, YENEEA. V dropped 5 bases and J dropped 6; count of bases not matched to a gene: 7. The CDR3 consists of 17 residues.

This CDR3 reads CASSSQGWSYNEQFF. Written as DNA, the CDR3 is TGCGCCAGCAGCTCACAGGGTTGGTCCTACAATGAGCAGTTCTTC. This chain uses TRBV5-1 with TRBJ2-1; maybe TRBD1 (6 bases). The CDR3 consists of 15 residues. V was pared by 3 bases and J by 1 base, with 11 bases between. Germline V lookup: CDR1 SGHRS, CDR2 YFSETQ.

The chain has TRBV11-3 and TRBJ2-7, with D hard to call. V lost 1 base, J lost 4 bases, and 8 bases lay in between. The CDR3 loop spans 13 amino acids. In germline, CDR1 is SGHNT, CDR2 YENEEA. This CDR3 is CASSLAPGYEQYF. The CDR3 DNA sequence: TGTGCCAGCAGCTTAGCCCCCGGGTACGAGCAGTACTTC.

The V and J genes are TRBV5-8 and TRBJ2-1; D not certain. Germline CDR1 SGHTS, CDR2 YDEGEE. V lost 1 base and J 0 bases, leaving 8 bases between the germline ends. The CDR3 is 15 amino acids. In DNA, the CDR3 is TGTGCCAGCAGCTTGCCCGGTAGCTCCTACAATGAGCAGTTCTTC. Translated, it gives CASSLPGSSYNEQFF.